This T cell receptor beta chain was identified during a study of T cells after yellow fever vaccination. Turning to the study itself: For low cell numbers, libraries were made with SMART-Seq v4 Ultra Low Input.

TCRdb used MiXCR to reprocess the 5' RACE reads, holding one entry per CDR3 protein. This sample has over 150,000 distinct CDR3 sequences; roughly 6.2% occur once, and the top ten carry 2.9%. This clonotype has only a few counts. The germline V gene has CDR1 MNHNS and CDR2 SASEGT. This CDR3 contains 17 residues. The V gene end was trimmed by 5 bases and the J gene end by 3 bases; junction bases not matched to a gene: 11. This chain connects TRBV6-1 to TRBJ2-2; 8 bases agree with TRBD1. The source of this sequence is a man aged 18 to 29 who received the YFV17D yellow fever vaccine. Here the sequenced sample was CD4+ T cells sorted from PBMCs, taken on the day of the first yellow fever vaccination. Here the CDR3 reads CASSPPRGRGDTGELFF. CDR3 bases: TGTGCCAGCAGTCCGCCCAGGGGGCGCGGGGACACCGGGGAGCTGTTTTTT.